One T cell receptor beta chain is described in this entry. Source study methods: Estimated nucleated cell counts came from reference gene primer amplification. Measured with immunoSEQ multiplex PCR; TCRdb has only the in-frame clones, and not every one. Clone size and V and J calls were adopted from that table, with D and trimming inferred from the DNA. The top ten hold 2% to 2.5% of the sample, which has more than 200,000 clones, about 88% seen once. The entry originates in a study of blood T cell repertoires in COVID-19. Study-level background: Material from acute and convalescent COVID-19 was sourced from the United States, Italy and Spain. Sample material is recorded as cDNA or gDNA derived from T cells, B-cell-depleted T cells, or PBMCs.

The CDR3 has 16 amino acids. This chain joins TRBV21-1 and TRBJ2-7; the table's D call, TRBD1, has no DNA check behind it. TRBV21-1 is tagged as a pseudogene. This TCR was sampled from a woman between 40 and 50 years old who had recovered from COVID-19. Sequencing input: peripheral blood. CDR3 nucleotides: TGTGCCAGCAGCAAAGAGGGTAGGGGGCCACCCTACGAGCAGTACTTC. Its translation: CASSKEGRGPPYEQYF.